This T cell receptor beta chain was retrieved from a study of graft-versus-host responses after intestinal transplantation. Study as a whole: As for transplant type, recipients had multivisceral, liver-intestinal, or isolated intestinal grafts. Every recipient had anti-thymocyte globulin induction and three to four years of tacrolimus plus steroids. Findings and caveats of the study: GvH clonotypes were identified within recipient marrow, with a subset emerging first in ileum or blood. Early post-transplant declines in HvG were associated with peak levels of circulating GvH clones.

Per the germline V gene, CDR1 is SGHRS and CDR2 is YFSETQ. CDR3 length: 13 residues. Trimming stripped 5 bases from V and 5 bases from J, with 13 bases between. Clones were read by immunoSEQ multiplex PCR, and TCRdb kept only the in-frame ones, dropping some. The sample shows about 96,000 clones, roughly 92% of them seen only once. A word on this clone: Its antigen is unknown.

The chain is built from TRBV5-1 and TRBJ2-5; weak D call: TRBD2 (5 bases). The specimen was unstimulated CD4+ T cells sorted from spleen or lymph node cells, collected before intestinal transplant. This TCR was recovered from a human donor who received an intestinal transplant. CDR3 bases: TGCGCCAGCAGTCGAAACCGCGGGGAGACCCAGTACTTC. Protein sequence: CASSRNRGETQYF.